This TCR beta chain was recovered during a study of blood T cell repertoires in COVID-19. Across the whole study: The study drew acute and convalescent COVID-19 samples from the United States, Italy and Spain. The cDNA or gDNA used as material had been derived from T cells, B-cell-depleted T cells, or PBMCs.

This CDR3 comprises 14 residues. Germline V gives CDR1 KGHSH, CDR2 LQKENI. Trimming shortened V by 3 bases and J by 0 bases, and 6 bases separated the two germline ends. How the authors handled the data: The assay estimated nucleated cells by amplifying reference gene primers. Sequenced by immunoSEQ multiplex PCR; TCRdb stores in-frame clones only, minus some. V and J calls and clone size are those listed in that table; D and trimming were worked out from the DNA. The sample has some 260,000 clones; roughly 86% are singletons. This TCR was recovered from a human donor in a cohort sampled during active COVID-19. Material: peripheral blood. The chain is built from TRBV18 and TRBJ1-3; no clear D. CDR3 nucleotides: TGTGCCAGCTCACCTGACAACTCTGGAAACACCATATATTTT. Encoded protein: CASSPDNSGNTIYF. Full variable domain (missing parts from reference TRBV18 and TRBJ1-3): NAGVMQNPRHLVRRRGQEARLRCSPMKGHSHVYWYRQLPEEGLKFMVYLQKENIIDESGMPKERFSAEFPKEGPSILRIQQVVRGDSAAYFCASSPDNSGNTIYFGEGSWLTVV.